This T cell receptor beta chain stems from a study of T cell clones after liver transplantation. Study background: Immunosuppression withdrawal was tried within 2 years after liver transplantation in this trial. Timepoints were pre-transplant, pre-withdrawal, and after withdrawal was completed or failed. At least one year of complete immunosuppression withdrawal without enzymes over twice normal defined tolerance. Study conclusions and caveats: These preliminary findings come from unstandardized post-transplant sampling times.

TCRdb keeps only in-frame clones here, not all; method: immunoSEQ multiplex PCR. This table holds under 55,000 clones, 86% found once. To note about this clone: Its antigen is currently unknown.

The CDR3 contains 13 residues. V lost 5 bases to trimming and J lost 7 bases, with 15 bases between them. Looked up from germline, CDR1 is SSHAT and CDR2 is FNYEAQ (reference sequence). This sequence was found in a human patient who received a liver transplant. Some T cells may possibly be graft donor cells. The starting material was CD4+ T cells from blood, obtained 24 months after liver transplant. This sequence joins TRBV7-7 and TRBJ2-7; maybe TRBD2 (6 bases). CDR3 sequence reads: CASSPLASEEQYF. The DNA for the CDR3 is TGTGCCAGCAGCCCCCTGGCTAGCGAGGAGCAGTACTTC.